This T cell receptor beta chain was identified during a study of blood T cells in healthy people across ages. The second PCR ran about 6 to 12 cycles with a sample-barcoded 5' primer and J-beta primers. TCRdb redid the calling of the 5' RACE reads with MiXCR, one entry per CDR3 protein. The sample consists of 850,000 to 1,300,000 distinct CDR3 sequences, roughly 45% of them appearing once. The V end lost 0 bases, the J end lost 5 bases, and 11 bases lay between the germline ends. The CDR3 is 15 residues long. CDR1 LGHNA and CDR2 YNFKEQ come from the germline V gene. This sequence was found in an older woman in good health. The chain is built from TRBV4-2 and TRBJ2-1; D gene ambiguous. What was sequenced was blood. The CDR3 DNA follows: TGTGCCAGCAGCCAAGAGGGGATAAGCGACAATGAGCAGTTCTTC. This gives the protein CASSQEGISDNEQFF.